A selection of T cell receptor beta chains follows, all from one sample in a study of OX40 agonist ivuxolimab in advanced cancers. Data came from immunoSEQ multiplex PCR; TCRdb stores just in-frame clones and leaves some out. The repertoire holds 75,000 to 90,000 clones, with approximately 87% as singletons. Sequences were derived from CD4+ or CD8+ T cells sorted from blood, sampled in a trial of the OX40 agonist ivuxolimab. The source is an adult with an advanced solid tumor such as melanoma, head and neck, liver or kidney cancer. Each CDR3 is given with its conserved first and last residue. Fields, in order: CDR3 DNA, CDR3 protein, V gene, D gene, J gene, clone size. The D gene is left open where the match is weak. The size entry is marked missing in some rows and otherwise reads once, few, many or a size class.

CDR3nt: TGTGCCAGCAGCTCAAGCAGGGGCGCCTACGAGCAGTACTTC
CDR3aa: CASSSSRGAYEQYF
v_gene: TRBV14
d_gene: -
j_gene: TRBJ2-7
abundance: -

CDR3nt: TGTGCCAGCAGCGCTGGTAGCTCTGGGGCCAACGTCCTGACTTTC
CDR3aa: CASSAGSSGANVLTF
v_gene: TRBV7-9
d_gene: -
j_gene: TRBJ2-6
abundance: -

CDR3nt: TGTGCCTGGAGTGGCCCCGGACAGGGGGTCCAAGAGACCCAGTACTTC
CDR3aa: CAWSGPGQGVQETQYF
v_gene: TRBV30
d_gene: TRBD1
j_gene: TRBJ2-5
abundance: -

CDR3nt: TGTGCCAGCAGACTAGCGGGTGTCTACGAGCAGTACTTC
CDR3aa: CASRLAGVYEQYF
v_gene: TRBV21-1
d_gene: -
j_gene: TRBJ2-7
abundance: -

CDR3nt: TGCAGCGTTGATGTGGCTAACTCCTACGAGCAGTACTTC
CDR3aa: CSVDVANSYEQYF
v_gene: TRBV29-1
d_gene: -
j_gene: TRBJ2-7
abundance: -

CDR3nt: TGTGCCAGCAGCTTAGACACACGCGGCTACACCTTC
CDR3aa: CASSLDTRGYTF
v_gene: TRBV11-2
d_gene: -
j_gene: TRBJ1-2
abundance: -

CDR3nt: TGCAGTGCCCCAGATCCGAGAGGGCAGTACTTC
CDR3aa: CSAPDPRGQYF
v_gene: TRBV20-1
d_gene: -
j_gene: TRBJ2-7
abundance: -

CDR3nt: TGTGCCTGGGAGACTAGCGGGGGGGCAGATACGCAGTATTTT
CDR3aa: CAWETSGGADTQYF
v_gene: TRBV30
d_gene: TRBD2
j_gene: TRBJ2-3
abundance: -

CDR3nt: TGTGCCACAGGACAGGGGGGCTATGGCTACACCTTC
CDR3aa: CATGQGGYGYTF
v_gene: TRBV7-9
d_gene: TRBD1
j_gene: TRBJ1-2
abundance: few

CDR3nt: TGTGCCAGCAGCCAATCGGGTTCAGGGAGTTCACCCCTCCACTTT
CDR3aa: CASSQSGSGSSPLHF
v_gene: TRBV14
d_gene: -
j_gene: TRBJ1-6
abundance: -

CDR3nt: TGTGCCAGCAGCCCTAGACAGGCGGCGAGGGATACGCAGTATTTT
CDR3aa: CASSPRQAARDTQYF
v_gene: TRBV11-1
d_gene: -
j_gene: TRBJ2-3
abundance: -

CDR3nt: TGTGCCAGTAGTACGAGGCTAGCGGGAGGTCAAACCGGGGAGCTGTTTTTT
CDR3aa: CASSTRLAGGQTGELFF
v_gene: TRBV19
d_gene: TRBD2
j_gene: TRBJ2-2
abundance: -

CDR3nt: TGTGCCAGTAGTATAGGAGAGGGCAGCCGCACAGATACGCAGTATTTT
CDR3aa: CASSIGEGSRTDTQYF
v_gene: TRBV19
d_gene: -
j_gene: TRBJ2-3
abundance: -

CDR3nt: TGTGCCAGCAGCTCCCGGACAGGGTGGAACACCGGGGAGCTGTTTTTT
CDR3aa: CASSSRTGWNTGELFF
v_gene: TRBV7-2
d_gene: TRBD1
j_gene: TRBJ2-2
abundance: -

CDR3nt: TGTGCCAGCAGCATGGGACAGAACTACGAGCAGTACTTC
CDR3aa: CASSMGQNYEQYF
v_gene: TRBV7-6
d_gene: TRBD1
j_gene: TRBJ2-7
abundance: -

CDR3nt: TGTGCCTGGAGTGTACCCCCCCTCGGGAAGGATTCACCCCTCCACTTT
CDR3aa: CAWSVPPLGKDSPLHF
v_gene: TRBV30
d_gene: -
j_gene: TRBJ1-6
abundance: -

CDR3nt: TGTGCCAGCAGCTTACCTACGGTGGGCCGAGAGACCCAGTACTTC
CDR3aa: CASSLPTVGRETQYF
v_gene: TRBV7-6
d_gene: -
j_gene: TRBJ2-5
abundance: -

CDR3nt: TGTGCCACCAGCATCCGGACAGGAGGGACTGAAGCTTTCTTT
CDR3aa: CATSIRTGGTEAFF
v_gene: TRBV15
d_gene: TRBD1
j_gene: TRBJ1-1
abundance: few

CDR3nt: TGTGCCAGCAGCGCGCAGTCCGAGCAGTACTTC
CDR3aa: CASSAQSEQYF
v_gene: TRBV6-6
d_gene: -
j_gene: TRBJ2-7
abundance: -

CDR3nt: TGTGCCAGCAGCTCCCTCGCAGGGGGTGACTACGAGCAGTACTTC
CDR3aa: CASSSLAGGDYEQYF
v_gene: TRBV7-2
d_gene: TRBD1
j_gene: TRBJ2-7
abundance: -

CDR3nt: TGTGCCAGCAGTCGGGCCCAGCCCTCGACAGATACGCAGTATTTT
CDR3aa: CASSRAQPSTDTQYF
v_gene: TRBV7-3
d_gene: -
j_gene: TRBJ2-3
abundance: -

CDR3nt: TGTGCCATCAGATTACTAGCGGGAGGGCGGGGGACAGATACGCAGTATTTT
CDR3aa: CAIRLLAGGRGTDTQYF
v_gene: TRBV10-3
d_gene: TRBD2
j_gene: TRBJ2-3
abundance: -

CDR3nt: TGTGCTAGTGGTCTGACAGGAACGAACACTGAAGCTTTCTTT
CDR3aa: CASGLTGTNTEAFF
v_gene: TRBV12-5
d_gene: -
j_gene: TRBJ1-1
abundance: -

CDR3nt: TGTGCCAGCACTCAAACCGGGACAGGGGGCTATGGCTACACCTTC
CDR3aa: CASTQTGTGGYGYTF
v_gene: TRBV25-1
d_gene: TRBD1
j_gene: TRBJ1-2
abundance: -

CDR3nt: TGTGCTAGTGCCCGGGGGGGCGGGGGTGCAGAGACCCAGTACTTC
CDR3aa: CASARGGGGAETQYF
v_gene: TRBV12-5
d_gene: TRBD2
j_gene: TRBJ2-5
abundance: -

CDR3nt: TGCGCCAGCAGCTTGGCCCTCTCAGGGCAGGGAAACACCATATATTTT
CDR3aa: CASSLALSGQGNTIYF
v_gene: TRBV5-1
d_gene: -
j_gene: TRBJ1-3
abundance: -

CDR3nt: TGTGCCAGCAGCTTAGGTGGACTAATCACAGATACGCAGTATTTT
CDR3aa: CASSLGGLITDTQYF
v_gene: TRBV11-3
d_gene: -
j_gene: TRBJ2-3
abundance: -

CDR3nt: TGCGCCAGCAGCCAAGATAAGGACAGGGGGGCGAATGAGCAGTTCTTC
CDR3aa: CASSQDKDRGANEQFF
v_gene: TRBV4-1
d_gene: TRBD1
j_gene: TRBJ2-1
abundance: -

CDR3nt: TGTGCCAGCAGCAAGGACAGGGGAGTTGATACGCAGTATTTT
CDR3aa: CASSKDRGVDTQYF
v_gene: TRBV21-1
d_gene: -
j_gene: TRBJ2-3
abundance: -

CDR3nt: TGTGCCAGCAGCCCTCTATGGACCCAAGGGGGCACTGAAGCTTTCTTT
CDR3aa: CASSPLWTQGGTEAFF
v_gene: TRBV4-2
d_gene: -
j_gene: TRBJ1-1
abundance: once

CDR3nt: TGTGCCAGCAGCTTAGCGCTGGCTTCAGGGGACATTCAGTACTTC
CDR3aa: CASSLALASGDIQYF
v_gene: TRBV7-2
d_gene: -
j_gene: TRBJ2-4
abundance: -

CDR3nt: TGCGCCAGCACCGGAGGGGAGCGGGAATTCTACAATGAGCAGTTCTTC
CDR3aa: CASTGGEREFYNEQFF
v_gene: TRBV10-2
d_gene: TRBD2
j_gene: TRBJ2-1
abundance: -

CDR3nt: TGCAGCGTAGCTAGCGGGTCGAACACCGGGGAGCTGTTTTTT
CDR3aa: CSVASGSNTGELFF
v_gene: TRBV29-1
d_gene: TRBD2
j_gene: TRBJ2-2
abundance: -

CDR3nt: TGTGCCAGCAGCTCGTTACGGGCGGCCTACGAGCAGTACTTC
CDR3aa: CASSSLRAAYEQYF
v_gene: TRBV5-5
d_gene: -
j_gene: TRBJ2-7
abundance: -

CDR3nt: TGTGCCAGCAGTCCGAGGGACGGTAGTAGTTCACCCCTCCACTTT
CDR3aa: CASSPRDGSSSPLHF
v_gene: TRBV2
d_gene: -
j_gene: TRBJ1-6
abundance: -

CDR3nt: TGTGCCAGCTCACCTGGAGGTCTCGATACGCAGTATTTT
CDR3aa: CASSPGGLDTQYF
v_gene: TRBV18
d_gene: -
j_gene: TRBJ2-3
abundance: -

CDR3nt: TGTGCCAGCAGCCCCAACAGGGGGGATAATTCACCCCTCCACTTT
CDR3aa: CASSPNRGDNSPLHF
v_gene: TRBV7-9
d_gene: TRBD1
j_gene: TRBJ1-6
abundance: -